This TCR beta chain was obtained from a study of T cell changes during pregnancy in multiple sclerosis. This CDR3 is built from 16 residues. V shed 2 bases, J shed 5 bases, and the junction held 8 bases outside the gene matches. The germline V gene encodes CDR1 SGHVS and CDR2 FNYEAQ. TCRdb's copy holds only in-frame clones and misses some; the assay was immunoSEQ multiplex PCR. The table records roughly 60,000 clones, over 85% of them present only once. This chain connects TRBV7-6 to TRBJ1-1; 10 nucleotides line up with TRBD1. The TCR was taken from a female donor with multiple sclerosis, enrolled in a pregnancy study. Sequencing was performed on CD4+ T cells from peripheral blood mononuclear cells, taken before pregnancy. The CDR3 loop is CASSLTPGQGRTEAFF. CDR3 sequence (DNA): TGTGCCAGCAGCTTAACTCCGGGACAGGGGCGAACTGAAGCTTTCTTT.